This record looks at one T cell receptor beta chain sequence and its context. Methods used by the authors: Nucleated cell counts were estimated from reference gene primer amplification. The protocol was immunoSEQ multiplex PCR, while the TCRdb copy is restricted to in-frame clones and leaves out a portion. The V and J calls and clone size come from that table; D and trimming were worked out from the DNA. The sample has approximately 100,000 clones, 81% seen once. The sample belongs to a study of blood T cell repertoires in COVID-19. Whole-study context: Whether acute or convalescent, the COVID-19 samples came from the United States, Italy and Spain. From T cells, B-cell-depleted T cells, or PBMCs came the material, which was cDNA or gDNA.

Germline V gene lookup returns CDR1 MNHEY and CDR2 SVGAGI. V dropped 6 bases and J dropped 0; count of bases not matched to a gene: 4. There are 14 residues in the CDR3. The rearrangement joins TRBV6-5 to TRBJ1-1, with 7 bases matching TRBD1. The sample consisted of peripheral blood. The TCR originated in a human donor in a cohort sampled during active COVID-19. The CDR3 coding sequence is TGTGCCAGCAGGGGACAGCCCTTGAACACTGAAGCTTTCTTT. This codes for CASRGQPLNTEAFF.